This T cell receptor beta chain was sequenced for a study of T-cell reconstitution after alpha-beta-depleted transplantation in children. Unique molecular identifiers were used in preparing the TCRbeta library. TCRdb re-called the PCR reads through MiXCR, storing one row per CDR3 protein. The table lists roughly 120,000 distinct CDR3 sequences, 10% of them singletons, with 30% to 35% in the top ten. This clonotype was detected a few times. Its antigen is not known. Germline V gene data show CDR1 as SNHLY and CDR2 as FYNNEI. The CDR3 runs to 12 residues. V lost 7 bases, J lost 3 bases, and 9 bases lay in between. The study, taken as a whole, reports: T-cell counts and diversity at one year post-transplant came mainly from newly produced T cells. Reportedly, alpha-beta T cells present about two months post-transplant originated from several hundred expanded clones of graft origin. Surviving thymic progenitors and recipient T cells were the source of high TCRbeta diversity at day 60 in some patients.

The J gene is TRBJ1-2, the V gene TRBV2; D uncertain. The sample here was PBMCs, taken before TCRalphabeta/CD19-depleted stem cell transplant. The receptor comes from a boy aged 2-9 years with acute lymphoblastic leukemia, due to receive a stem cell transplant. CDR3 protein: CASTSEDYGYTF. The CDR3 coding sequence is TGTGCCAGCACTTCGGAGGACTATGGCTACACCTTC.